This T cell receptor (beta chain) was documented in a study of T cells in Graves' hyperthyroidism and ophthalmopathy. Amplified regions were TCR beta CDR3 sequences from RNA transcripts. TCR CDR3 underwent first-round RT-PCR with the HTBI primer set. TCRdb itself ran the multiplex PCR reads through MiXCR, one entry per CDR3 protein. The data hold a few hundred thousand distinct CDR3 sequences, with over 15% observed a single time. Germline values: CDR1 KGHSH, CDR2 LQKENI. The V end was cut by 2 bases, the J end by 4 bases, with 8 bases between. The CDR3 runs to 14 residues. This clonotype was recorded at least ten times.

The source is a woman in her sixties with Graves' ophthalmopathy. V gene TRBV18 combines with J gene TRBJ2-2, with D maybe TRBD1 (6 bases). Sequenced: blood. The DNA of the CDR3 is TGTGCCAGCTCACCAGGACAGACCACCGGGGAGCTGTTTTTT. It specifies CASSPGQTTGELFF. Full variable domain (remainder filled in from reference TRBV18 and TRBJ2-2): NAGVMQNPRHLVRRRGQEARLRCSPMKGHSHVYWYRQLPEEGLKFMVYLQKENIIDESGMPKERFSAEFPKEGPSILRIQQVVRGDSAAYFCASSPGQTTGELFFGEGSRLTVL.